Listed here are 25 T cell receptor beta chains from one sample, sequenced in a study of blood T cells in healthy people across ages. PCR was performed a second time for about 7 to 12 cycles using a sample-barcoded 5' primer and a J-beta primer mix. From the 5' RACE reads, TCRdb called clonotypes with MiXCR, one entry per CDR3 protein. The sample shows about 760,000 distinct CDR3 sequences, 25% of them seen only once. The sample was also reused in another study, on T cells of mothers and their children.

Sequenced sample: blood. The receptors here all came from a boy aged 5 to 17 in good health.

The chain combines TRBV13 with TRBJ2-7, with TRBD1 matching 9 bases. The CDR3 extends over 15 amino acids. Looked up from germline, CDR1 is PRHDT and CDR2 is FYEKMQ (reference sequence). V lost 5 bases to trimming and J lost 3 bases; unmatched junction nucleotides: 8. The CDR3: CASSHEGQGDYEQYF. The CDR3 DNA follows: TGTGCCAGCAGCCACGAGGGACAGGGCGACTACGAGCAGTACTTC.

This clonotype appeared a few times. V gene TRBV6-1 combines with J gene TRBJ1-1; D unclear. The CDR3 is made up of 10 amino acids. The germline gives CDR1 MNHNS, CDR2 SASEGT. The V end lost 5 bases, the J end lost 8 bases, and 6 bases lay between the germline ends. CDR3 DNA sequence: TGTGCCAGCAGTCGGGTAGAAGCTTTCTTT. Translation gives CASSRVEAFF.

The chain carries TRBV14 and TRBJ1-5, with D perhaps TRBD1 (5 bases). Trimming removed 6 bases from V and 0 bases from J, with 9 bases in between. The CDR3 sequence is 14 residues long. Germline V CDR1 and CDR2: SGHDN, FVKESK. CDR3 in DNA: TGTGCCAGCAGGGGACTGTATAGCAATCAGCCCCAGCATTTT. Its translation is CASRGLYSNQPQHF.

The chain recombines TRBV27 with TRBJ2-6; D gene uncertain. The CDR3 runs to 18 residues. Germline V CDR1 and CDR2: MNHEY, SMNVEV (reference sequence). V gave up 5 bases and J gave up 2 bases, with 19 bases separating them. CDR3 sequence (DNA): TGTGCCAGCAGTACCGACAAACATGAGGACCCTGGGGCCAACGTCCTGACTTTC. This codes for CASSTDKHEDPGANVLTF.

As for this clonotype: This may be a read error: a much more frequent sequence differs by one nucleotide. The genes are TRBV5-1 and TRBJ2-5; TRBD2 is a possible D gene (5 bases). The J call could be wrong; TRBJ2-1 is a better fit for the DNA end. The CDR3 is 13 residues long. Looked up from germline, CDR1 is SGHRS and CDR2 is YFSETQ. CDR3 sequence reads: CASIPGSTNEQFF. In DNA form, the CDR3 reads TGCGCCAGCATCCCGGGGTCCACCAATGAGCAGTTCTTC.

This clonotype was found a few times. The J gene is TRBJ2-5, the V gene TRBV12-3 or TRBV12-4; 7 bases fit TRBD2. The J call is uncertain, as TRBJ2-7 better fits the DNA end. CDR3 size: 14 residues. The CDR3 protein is CASSFLGGAHEQYF. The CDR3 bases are TGTGCCAGCAGTTTTTTGGGAGGGGCCCACGAGCAGTACTTC.

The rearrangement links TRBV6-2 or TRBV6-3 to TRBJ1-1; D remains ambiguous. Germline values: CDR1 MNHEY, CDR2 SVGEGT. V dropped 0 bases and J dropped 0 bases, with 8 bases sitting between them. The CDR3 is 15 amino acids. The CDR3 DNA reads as TGTGCCAGCAGTTACTCGGGCGGCATGAACACTGAAGCTTTCTTT. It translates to CASSYSGGMNTEAFF.

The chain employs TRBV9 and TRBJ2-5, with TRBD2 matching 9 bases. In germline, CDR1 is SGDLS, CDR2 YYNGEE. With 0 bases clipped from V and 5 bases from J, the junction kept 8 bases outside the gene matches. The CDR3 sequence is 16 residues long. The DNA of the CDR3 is TGTGCCAGCAGCGTAGCTGGGATAGCGGGAGACGAGACCCAGTACTTC. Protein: CASSVAGIAGDETQYF.

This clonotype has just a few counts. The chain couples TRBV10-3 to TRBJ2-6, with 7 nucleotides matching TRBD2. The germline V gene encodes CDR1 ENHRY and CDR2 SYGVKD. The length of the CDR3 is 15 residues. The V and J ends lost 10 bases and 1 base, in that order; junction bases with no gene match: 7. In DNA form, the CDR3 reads TGTGCCAGCGCGGGAGTTTCGTCTGGGGCCAACGTCCTGACTTTC. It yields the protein CASAGVSSGANVLTF.

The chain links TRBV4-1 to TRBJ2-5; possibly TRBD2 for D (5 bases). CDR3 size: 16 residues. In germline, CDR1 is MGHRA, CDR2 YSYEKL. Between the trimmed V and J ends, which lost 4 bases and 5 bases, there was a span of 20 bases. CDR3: CASSRLDSLRRETQYF. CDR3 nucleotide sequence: TGCGCCAGCAGCCGCCTGGACTCACTAAGGAGGGAGACCCAGTACTTC.

This chain's CDR3 is CASRLAGPVLQYNEQFF. CDR3 DNA: TGTGCCAGCAGGCTAGCGGGCCCGGTTCTCCAATACAATGAGCAGTTCTTC. This chain connects TRBV6-2 or TRBV6-3 to TRBJ2-1; 8 bases are shared with TRBD2. The CDR3 spans 17 residues. Per germline, CDR1 MNHEY and CDR2 SVGEGT. After removal of 6 bases from V and 4 bases from J, the junction contained 14 bases not matched to a gene.

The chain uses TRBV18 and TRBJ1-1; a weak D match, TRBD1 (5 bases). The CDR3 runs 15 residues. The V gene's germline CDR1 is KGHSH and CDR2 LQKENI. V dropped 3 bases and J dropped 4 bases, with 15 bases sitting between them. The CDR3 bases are TGTGCCAGCTCACCCTCGGGGGTTGGGGGCACTGAAGCTTTCTTT. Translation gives CASSPSGVGGTEAFF.

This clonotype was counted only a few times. The DNA of the CDR3 is TGTGCCAGCAGCTTAGGAGAAAACTACGAGCAGTACTTC. It is translated as CASSLGENYEQYF. The rearrangement uses TRBV7-3 and TRBJ2-7, with D hard to call. The V gene's germline CDR1 is SGHTA and CDR2 FQGTGA. CDR3 size: 13 residues. The V and J ends lost 2 bases and 3 bases respectively, with 8 bases between them. Supplemented by reference TRBV7-3 and TRBJ2-7, the full variable domain reads GAGVSQTPSNKVTEKGKYVELRCDPISGHTALYWYRQSLGQGPEFLIYFQGTGAADDSGLPNDRFFAVRPEGSVSTLKIQRTERGDSAVYLCASSLGENYEQYFGPGTRLTVT.

CDR3 sequence reads: CSASDLGPSIRYGYTF. The CDR3 nucleotides read TGCAGTGCTTCCGACCTAGGACCGTCGATACGCTATGGCTACACCTTC. This rearrangement joins TRBV20-1 to TRBJ1-2; D ambiguous. The CDR3 spans 16 residues. Germline V lookup: CDR1 DFQATT, CDR2 SNEGSKA (reference sequence). V dropped 5 bases and J dropped 4 bases, with 23 bases sitting between them.

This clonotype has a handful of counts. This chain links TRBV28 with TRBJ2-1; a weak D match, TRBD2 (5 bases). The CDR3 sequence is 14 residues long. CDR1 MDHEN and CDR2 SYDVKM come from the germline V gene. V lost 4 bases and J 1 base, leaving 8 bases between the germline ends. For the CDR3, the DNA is TGTGCCAGCAGTTCAAGAGGGTCCTACAATGAGCAGTTCTTC. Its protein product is CASSSRGSYNEQFF.

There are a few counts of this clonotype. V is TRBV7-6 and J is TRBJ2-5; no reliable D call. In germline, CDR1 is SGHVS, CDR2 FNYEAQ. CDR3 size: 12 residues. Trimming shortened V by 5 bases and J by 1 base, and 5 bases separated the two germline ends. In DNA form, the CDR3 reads TGTGCCAGCAGCACCTTCCAAGAGACCCAGTACTTC. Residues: CASSTFQETQYF.

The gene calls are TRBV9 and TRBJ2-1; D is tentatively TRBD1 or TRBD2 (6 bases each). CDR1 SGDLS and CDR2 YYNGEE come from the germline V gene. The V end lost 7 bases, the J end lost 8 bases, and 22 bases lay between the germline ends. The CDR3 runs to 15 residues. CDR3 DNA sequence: TGTGCCAGCGCCAGTGGGGGGACACAATACCATGAGCAGTTCTTC. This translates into CASASGGTQYHEQFF.

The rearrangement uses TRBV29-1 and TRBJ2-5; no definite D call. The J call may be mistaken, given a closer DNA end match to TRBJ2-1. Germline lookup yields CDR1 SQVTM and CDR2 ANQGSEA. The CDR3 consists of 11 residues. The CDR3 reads CSVEKGNEQFF. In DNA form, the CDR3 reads TGCAGCGTTGAAAAGGGCAATGAGCAGTTCTTC.

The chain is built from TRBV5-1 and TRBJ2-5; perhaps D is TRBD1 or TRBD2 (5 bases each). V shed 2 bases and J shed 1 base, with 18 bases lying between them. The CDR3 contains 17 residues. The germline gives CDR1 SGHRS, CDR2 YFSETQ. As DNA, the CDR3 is TGCGCCAGCAGCTTCAGTCGGGGTTCGGGGCTCCAAGAGACCCAGTACTTC. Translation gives CASSFSRGSGLQETQYF.

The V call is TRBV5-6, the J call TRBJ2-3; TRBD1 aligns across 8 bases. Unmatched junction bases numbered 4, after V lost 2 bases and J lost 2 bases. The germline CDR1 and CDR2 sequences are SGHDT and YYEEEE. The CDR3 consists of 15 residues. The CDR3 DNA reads TGTGCCAGCAGCTTTACAGGGGGTACCACAGATACGCAGTATTTT. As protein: CASSFTGGTTDTQYF. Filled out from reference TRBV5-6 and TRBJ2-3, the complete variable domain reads DAGVTQSPTHLIKTRGQQVTLRCSPKSGHDTVSWYQQALGQGPQFIFQYYEEEERQRGNFPDRFSGHQFPNYSSELNVNALLLGDSALYLCASSFTGGTTDTQYFGPGTRLTVL.

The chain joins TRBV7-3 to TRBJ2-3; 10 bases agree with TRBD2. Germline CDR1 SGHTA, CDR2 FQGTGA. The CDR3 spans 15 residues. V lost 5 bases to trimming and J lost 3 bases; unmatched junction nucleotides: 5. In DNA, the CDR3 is TGTGCCAGCAGCCGCACTAGCGGGGAGACAGATACGCAGTATTTT. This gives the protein CASSRTSGETDTQYF.

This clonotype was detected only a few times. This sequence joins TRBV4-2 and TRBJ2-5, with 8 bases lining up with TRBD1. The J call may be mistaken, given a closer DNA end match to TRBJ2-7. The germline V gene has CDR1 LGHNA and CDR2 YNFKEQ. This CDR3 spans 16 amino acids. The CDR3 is CASSQDLAGGEYEQYF. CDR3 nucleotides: TGTGCCAGCAGCCAAGATTTGGCAGGGGGCGAGTACGAGCAGTACTTC.

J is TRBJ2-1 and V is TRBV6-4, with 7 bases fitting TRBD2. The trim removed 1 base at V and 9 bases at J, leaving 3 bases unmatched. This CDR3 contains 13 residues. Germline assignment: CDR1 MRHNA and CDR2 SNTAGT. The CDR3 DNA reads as TGTGCCAGCAGTGACTGGACTAGTAGTGAGCAGTTCTTC. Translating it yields CASSDWTSSEQFF.

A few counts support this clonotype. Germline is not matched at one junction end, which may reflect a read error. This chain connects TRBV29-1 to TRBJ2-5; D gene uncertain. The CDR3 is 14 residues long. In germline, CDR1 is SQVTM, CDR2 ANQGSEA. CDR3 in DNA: TGCAACGTTGAAGATGTGCGGTCCGGGGAGACCCAGTACTTC. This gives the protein CNVEDVRSGETQYF.

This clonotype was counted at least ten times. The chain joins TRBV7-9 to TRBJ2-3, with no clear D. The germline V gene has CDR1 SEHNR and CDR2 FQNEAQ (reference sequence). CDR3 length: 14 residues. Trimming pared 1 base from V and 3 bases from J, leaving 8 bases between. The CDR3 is CASSLVRMTDTQYF. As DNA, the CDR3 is TGTGCCAGCAGCTTAGTCCGGATGACAGATACGCAGTATTTT.